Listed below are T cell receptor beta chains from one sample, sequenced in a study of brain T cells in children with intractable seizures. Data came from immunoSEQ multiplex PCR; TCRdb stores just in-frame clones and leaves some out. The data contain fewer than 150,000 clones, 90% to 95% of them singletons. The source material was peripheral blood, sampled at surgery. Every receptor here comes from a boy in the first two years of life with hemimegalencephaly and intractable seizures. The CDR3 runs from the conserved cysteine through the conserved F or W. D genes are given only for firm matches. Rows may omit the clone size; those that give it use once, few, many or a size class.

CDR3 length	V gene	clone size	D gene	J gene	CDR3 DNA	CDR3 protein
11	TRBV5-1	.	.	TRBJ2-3	TGCGCCAGCAGCCAGGGGGATACGCAGTATTTT	CASSQGDTQYF
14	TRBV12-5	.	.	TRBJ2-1	TGTGCTAGTGGCCCGGACAGAGAGTACAATGAGCAGTTCTTC	CASGPDREYNEQFF
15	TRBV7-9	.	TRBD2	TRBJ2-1	TGTGCCAGCAGCCTCAAAACGGGAGGGCCGGGTGAGCAGTTCTTC	CASSLKTGGPGEQFF
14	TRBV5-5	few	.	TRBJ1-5	TGTGCCAGCAGCTTTGGGACTGGCGCTGGGCCCCAGCATTTT	CASSFGTGAGPQHF
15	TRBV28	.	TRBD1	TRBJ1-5	TGTGCCAGCAGTCCTGGGACAGGGAGCAATCAGCCCCAGCATTTT	CASSPGTGSNQPQHF
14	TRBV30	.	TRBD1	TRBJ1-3	TGTGCCTGGAGCCGACAGGGGTCCGGAAACACCATATATTTT	CAWSRQGSGNTIYF
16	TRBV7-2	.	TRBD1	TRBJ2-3	TGTGCCAGCAGCCTGGGGAGGACAGGGATTCCGGATACGCAGTATTTT	CASSLGRTGIPDTQYF
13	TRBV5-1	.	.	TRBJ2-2	TGCGCCAGCAGCTTGGGGGATTTCGGGGAGCTGTTTTTT	CASSLGDFGELFF
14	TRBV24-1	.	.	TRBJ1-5	TGTGCCACCAGTGATCCGTACAGTTATCAGCCCCAGCATTTT	CATSDPYSYQPQHF
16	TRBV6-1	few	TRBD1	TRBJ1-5	TGTGCCAGCAGTGAAAGGAGGGGGCCTTACAATCAGCCCCAGCATTTT	CASSERRGPYNQPQHF
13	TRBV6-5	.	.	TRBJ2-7	TGTGCCAGCAGTAGACAGAGGGGCTACGAGCAGTACTTC	CASSRQRGYEQYF
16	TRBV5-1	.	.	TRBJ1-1	TGCGCCAGCAGCCTCTCCGTCGATTCAATGAACACTGAAGCTTTCTTT	CASSLSVDSMNTEAFF
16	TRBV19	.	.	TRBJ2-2	TGTGCCAGTAGTCGCGGGGACGGGGGGCGCACCGGGGAGCTGTTTTTT	CASSRGDGGRTGELFF
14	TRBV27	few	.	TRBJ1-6	TGTGCCAGCAGTCCCGGGACACTAAATTCACCCCTCCACTTT	CASSPGTLNSPLHF
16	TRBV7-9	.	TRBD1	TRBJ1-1	TGTGCCAGCAGCTTAAATAGTGGACAGGGTGACACTGAAGCTTTCTTT	CASSLNSGQGDTEAFF
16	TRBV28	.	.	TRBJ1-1	TGTGCCAGCAGTGCCCGGACGGTGGATCGGGACACTGAAGCTTTCTTT	CASSARTVDRDTEAFF
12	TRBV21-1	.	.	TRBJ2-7	TGTGCCATTGGACGGGTGATCTACGAGCAGTACTTC	CAIGRVIYEQYF
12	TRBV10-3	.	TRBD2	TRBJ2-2	TGTGCCATCAGCGGGGGGAGCGGGGAGCTGTTTTTT	CAISGGSGELFF
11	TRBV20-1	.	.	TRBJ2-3	TGCAGTGCTAGAGGGGGAGATACGCAGTATTTT	CSARGGDTQYF
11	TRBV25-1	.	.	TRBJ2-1	TGTGCCAGCAGTGTGGGGACTCAGCAGTTCTTC	CASSVGTQQFF
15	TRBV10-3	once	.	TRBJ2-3	TGTGCCACTCTGCGGAGGGCCACTGGCACAGATACGCAGTATTTT	CATLRRATGTDTQYF
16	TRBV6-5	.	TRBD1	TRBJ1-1	TGTGCCAGCAGTTACTCCCAGGGGGCACCGAACACTGAAGCTTTCTTT	CASSYSQGAPNTEAFF
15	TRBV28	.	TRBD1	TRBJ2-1	TGTGCCAGCAGGGCTCCGGGACAGGGGGCTGGGGAGCAGTTCTTC	CASRAPGQGAGEQFF
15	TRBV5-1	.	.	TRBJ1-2	TGCGCCAGCAGCTTGGCCTTCACTGGGAACTATGGCTACACCTTC	CASSLAFTGNYGYTF
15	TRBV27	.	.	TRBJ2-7	TGTGCCAGCAGTTCCCAAGCTTATAGGGTCGACGAGCAGTACTTC	CASSSQAYRVDEQYF
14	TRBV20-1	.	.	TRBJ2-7	TGCAGTGCTAGTAATGTGACTGTGACCTACGAGCAGTACTTC	CSASNVTVTYEQYF